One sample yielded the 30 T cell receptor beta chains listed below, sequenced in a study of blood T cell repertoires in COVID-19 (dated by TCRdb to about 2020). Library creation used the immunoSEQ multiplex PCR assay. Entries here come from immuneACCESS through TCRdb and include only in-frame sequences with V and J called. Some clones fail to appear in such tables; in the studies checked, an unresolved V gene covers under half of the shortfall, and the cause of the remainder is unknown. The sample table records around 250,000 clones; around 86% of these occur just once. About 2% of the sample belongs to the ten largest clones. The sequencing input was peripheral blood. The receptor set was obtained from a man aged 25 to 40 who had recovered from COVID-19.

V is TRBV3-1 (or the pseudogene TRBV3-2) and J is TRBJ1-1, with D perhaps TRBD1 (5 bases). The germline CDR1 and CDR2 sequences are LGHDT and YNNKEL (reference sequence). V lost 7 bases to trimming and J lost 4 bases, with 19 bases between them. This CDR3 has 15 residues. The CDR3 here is CASTLDKWGVTEAFF. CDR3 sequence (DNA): TGTGCCAGCACCCTCGATAAATGGGGGGTCACTGAAGCTTTCTTT.

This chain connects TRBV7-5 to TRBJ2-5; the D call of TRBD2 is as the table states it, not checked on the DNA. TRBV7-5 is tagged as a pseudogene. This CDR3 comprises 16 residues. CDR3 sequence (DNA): TGTGTCAGAAGCCCTCCTAGCGGGGGGTTCTTAGAGACCCAGTACTTC. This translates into CVRSPPSGGFLETQYF.

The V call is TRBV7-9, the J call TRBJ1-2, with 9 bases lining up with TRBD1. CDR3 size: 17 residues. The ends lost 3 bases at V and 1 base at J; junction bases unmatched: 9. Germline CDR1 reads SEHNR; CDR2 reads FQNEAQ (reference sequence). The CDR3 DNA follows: TGTGCCAGCAGCTTCTCCCCCGGGACAGGGATTAACTATGGCTACACCTTC. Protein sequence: CASSFSPGTGINYGYTF.

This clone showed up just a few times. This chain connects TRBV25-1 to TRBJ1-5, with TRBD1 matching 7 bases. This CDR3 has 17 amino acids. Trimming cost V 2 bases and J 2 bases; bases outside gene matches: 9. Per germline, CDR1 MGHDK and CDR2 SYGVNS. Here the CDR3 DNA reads TGTGCCAGCAGTGAACTGGACAGGCTCAAGGGCAATCAGCCCCAGCATTTT. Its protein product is CASSELDRLKGNQPQHF. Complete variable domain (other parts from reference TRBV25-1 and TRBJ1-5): EADIYQTPRYLVIGTGKKITLECSQTMGHDKMYWYQQDPGMELHLIHYSYGVNSTEKGDLSSESTVSRIRTEHFPLTLESARPSHTSQYLCASSELDRLKGNQPQHFGDGTRLSIL.

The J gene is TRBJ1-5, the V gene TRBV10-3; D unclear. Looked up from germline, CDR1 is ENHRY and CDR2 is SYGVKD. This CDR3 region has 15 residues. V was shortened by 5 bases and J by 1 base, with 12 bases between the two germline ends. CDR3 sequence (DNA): TGTGCCATCAGTCCCTCGGGAAACAGCAATCAGCCCCAGCATTTT. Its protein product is CAISPSGNSNQPQHF.

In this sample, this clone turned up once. As DNA, the CDR3 is TGTGCCAGCAGCTCCCCCCACCGGGAGCAGTTCTTC. This encodes CASSSPHREQFF. The chain joins TRBV5-5 to TRBJ2-1; D unclear. The CDR3 is made up of 12 amino acids. The germline V and J ends were trimmed by 3 bases and 10 bases, with 11 bases remaining between them. Germline V gene data show CDR1 as SGHKS and CDR2 as YYEKEE (reference sequence).

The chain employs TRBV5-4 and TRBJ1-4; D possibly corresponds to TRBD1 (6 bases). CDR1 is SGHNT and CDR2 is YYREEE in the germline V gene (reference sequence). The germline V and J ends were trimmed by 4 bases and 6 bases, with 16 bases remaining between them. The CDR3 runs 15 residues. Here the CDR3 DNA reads TGTGCCAGCAGCCCTCTCCCCCCAGGGGATGAAAAACTGTTTTTT. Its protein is CASSPLPPGDEKLFF. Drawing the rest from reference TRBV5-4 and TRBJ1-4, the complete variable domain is ETGVTQSPTHLIKTRGQQVTLRCSSQSGHNTVSWYQQALGQGPQFIFQYYREEENGRGNFPPRFSGLQFPNYSSELNVNALELDDSALYLCASSPLPPGDEKLFFGSGTQLSVL.

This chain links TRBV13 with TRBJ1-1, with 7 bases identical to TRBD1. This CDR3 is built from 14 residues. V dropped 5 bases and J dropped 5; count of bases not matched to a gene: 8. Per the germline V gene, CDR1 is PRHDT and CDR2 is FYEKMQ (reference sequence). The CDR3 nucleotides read TGTGCCAGCAGCCAGACAGGGCTAGTAACTGAAGCTTTCTTT. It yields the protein CASSQTGLVTEAFF.

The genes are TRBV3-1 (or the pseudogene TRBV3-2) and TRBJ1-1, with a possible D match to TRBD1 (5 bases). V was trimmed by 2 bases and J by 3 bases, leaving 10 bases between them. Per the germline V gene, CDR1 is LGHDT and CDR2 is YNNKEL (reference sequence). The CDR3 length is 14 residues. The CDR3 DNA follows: TGTGCCAGCAGCCAACAGGGAGGGGACACTGAAGCTTTCTTT. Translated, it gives CASSQQGGDTEAFF.

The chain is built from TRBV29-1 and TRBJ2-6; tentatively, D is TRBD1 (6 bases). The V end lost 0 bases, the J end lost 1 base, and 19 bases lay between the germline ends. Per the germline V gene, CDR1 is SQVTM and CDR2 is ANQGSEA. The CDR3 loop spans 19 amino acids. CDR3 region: CSVEDPGQGPGSGANVLTF. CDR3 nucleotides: TGCAGCGTTGAAGATCCTGGCCAGGGGCCAGGTTCTGGGGCCAACGTCCTGACTTTC.

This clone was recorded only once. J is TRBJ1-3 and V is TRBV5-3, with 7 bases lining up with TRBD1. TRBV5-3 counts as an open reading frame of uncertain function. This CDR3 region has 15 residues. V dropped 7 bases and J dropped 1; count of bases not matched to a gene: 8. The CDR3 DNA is TGTGCCAGACAAAAACGGGACAGTTCTGGAAACACCATATATTTT. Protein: CARQKRDSSGNTIYF.

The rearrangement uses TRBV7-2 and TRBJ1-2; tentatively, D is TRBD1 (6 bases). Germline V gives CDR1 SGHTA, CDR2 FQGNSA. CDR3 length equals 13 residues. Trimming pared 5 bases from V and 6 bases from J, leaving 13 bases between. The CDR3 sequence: CASSPRTADGYTF. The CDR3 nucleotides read TGTGCCAGCAGCCCCAGGACAGCGGATGGCTACACCTTC.

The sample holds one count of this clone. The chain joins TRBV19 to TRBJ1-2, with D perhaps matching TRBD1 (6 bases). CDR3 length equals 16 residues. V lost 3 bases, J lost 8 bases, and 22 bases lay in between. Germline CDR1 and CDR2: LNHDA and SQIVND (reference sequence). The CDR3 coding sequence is TGTGCCAGTAGTATCGGGGAAAGGGCCAGGGGTTCGGGCTACACCTTC. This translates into CASSIGERARGSGYTF.

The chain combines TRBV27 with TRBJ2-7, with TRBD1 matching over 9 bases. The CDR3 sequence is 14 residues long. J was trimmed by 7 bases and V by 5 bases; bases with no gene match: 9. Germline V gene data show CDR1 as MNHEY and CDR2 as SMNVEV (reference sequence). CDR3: CASSLTGGQGEQYF. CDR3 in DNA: TGTGCCAGCAGTCTGACAGGGGGGCAGGGGGAGCAGTACTTC.

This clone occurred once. CDR3 coding DNA: TGTGCCAGCAGCCATCCCCGGACAGGGAAGACTGGAAACACCATATATTTT. Translation: CASSHPRTGKTGNTIYF. The genes are TRBV7-9 and TRBJ1-3; the match to TRBD1 covers 8 bases. V lost 5 bases to trimming and J lost 2 bases; unmatched junction nucleotides: 11. Per the germline V gene, CDR1 is SEHNR and CDR2 is FQNEAQ (reference sequence). This CDR3 region has 17 residues.

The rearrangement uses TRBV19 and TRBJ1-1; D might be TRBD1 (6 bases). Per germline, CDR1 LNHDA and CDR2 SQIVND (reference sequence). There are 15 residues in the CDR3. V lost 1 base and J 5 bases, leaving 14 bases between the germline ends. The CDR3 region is CASSIGGRGGTEAFF. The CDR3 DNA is TGTGCCAGTAGTATAGGGGGGCGCGGGGGGACTGAAGCTTTCTTT.

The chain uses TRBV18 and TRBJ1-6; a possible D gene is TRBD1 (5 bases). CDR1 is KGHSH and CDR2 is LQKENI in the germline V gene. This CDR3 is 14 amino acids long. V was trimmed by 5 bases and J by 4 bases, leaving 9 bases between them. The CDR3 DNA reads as TGTGCCAGCTCAACCGACAGTTATAATTCACCCCTCCACTTT. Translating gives CASSTDSYNSPLHF.

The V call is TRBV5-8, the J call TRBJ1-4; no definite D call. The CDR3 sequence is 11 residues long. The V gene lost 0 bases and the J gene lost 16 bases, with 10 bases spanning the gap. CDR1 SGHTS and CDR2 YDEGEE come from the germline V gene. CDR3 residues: CASSLGTIGFF. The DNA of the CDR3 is TGTGCCAGCAGCTTGGGCACTATAGGGTTTTTT.

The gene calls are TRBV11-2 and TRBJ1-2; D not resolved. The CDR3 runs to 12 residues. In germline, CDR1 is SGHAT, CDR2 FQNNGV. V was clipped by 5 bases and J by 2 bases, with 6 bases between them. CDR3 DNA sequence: TGTGCCAGCAGCCATACAAACTATGGCTACACCTTC. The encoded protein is CASSHTNYGYTF.

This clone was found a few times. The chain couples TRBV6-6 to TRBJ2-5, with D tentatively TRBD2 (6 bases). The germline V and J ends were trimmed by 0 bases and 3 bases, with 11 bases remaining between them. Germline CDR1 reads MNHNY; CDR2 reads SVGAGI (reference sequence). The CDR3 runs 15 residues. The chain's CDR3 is CASSYSGRRKETQYF. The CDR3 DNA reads TGTGCCAGCAGTTACTCGGGGAGGCGAAAAGAGACCCAGTACTTC.

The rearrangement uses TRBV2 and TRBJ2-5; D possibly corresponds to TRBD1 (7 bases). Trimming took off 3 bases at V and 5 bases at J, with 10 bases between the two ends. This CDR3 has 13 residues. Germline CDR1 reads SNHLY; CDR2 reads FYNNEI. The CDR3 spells CASSDRGRETQYF. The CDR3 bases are TGTGCCAGCAGTGACAGGGGGAGGGAGACCCAGTACTTC.

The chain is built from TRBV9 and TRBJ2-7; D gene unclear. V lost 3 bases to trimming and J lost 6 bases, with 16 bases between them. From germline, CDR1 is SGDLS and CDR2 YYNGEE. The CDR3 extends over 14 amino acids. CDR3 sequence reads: CASSAEQVAGEQYF. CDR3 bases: TGTGCCAGCAGCGCCGAACAAGTGGCAGGCGAGCAGTACTTC. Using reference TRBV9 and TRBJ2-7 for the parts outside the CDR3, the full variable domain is DSGVTQTPKHLITATGQRVTLRCSPRSGDLSVYWYQQSLDQGLQFLIQYYNGEERAKGNILERFSAQQFPDLHSELNLSSLELGDSALYFCASSAEQVAGEQYFGPGTRLTVT.

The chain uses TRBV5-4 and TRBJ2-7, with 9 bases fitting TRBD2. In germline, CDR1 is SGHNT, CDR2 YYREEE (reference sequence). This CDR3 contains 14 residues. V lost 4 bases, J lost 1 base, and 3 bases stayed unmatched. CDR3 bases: TGTGCCAGCAGCACCAGCGGGGGGTCCTACGAGCAGTACTTC. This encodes CASSTSGGSYEQYF.

DNA for the CDR3: TGTGCCAGCAGACGGGACAGGGGGGACACCGGGGAGCTGTTTTTT. Its translation: CASRRDRGDTGELFF. The rearrangement uses TRBV2 and TRBJ2-2; 11 bases align to TRBD1. The CDR3 contains 15 residues. The V gene's germline CDR1 is SNHLY and CDR2 FYNNEI. Trimming took 6 bases from V and 3 from J; bases not matched to a gene: 3. Filled out from reference TRBV2 and TRBJ2-2, the complete variable domain reads EPEVTQTPSHQVTQMGQEVILRCVPISNHLYFYWYRQILGQKVEFLVSFYNNEISEKSEIFDDQFSVERPDGSNFTLKIRSTKLEDSAMYFCASRRDRGDTGELFFGEGSRLTVL.

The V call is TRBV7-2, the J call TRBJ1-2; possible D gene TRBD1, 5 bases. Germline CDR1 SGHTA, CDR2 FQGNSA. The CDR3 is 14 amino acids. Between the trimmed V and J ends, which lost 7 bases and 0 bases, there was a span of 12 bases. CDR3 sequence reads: CASTPGGTNYGYTF. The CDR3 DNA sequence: TGTGCCAGCACCCCCGGGGGAACTAACTATGGCTACACCTTC.

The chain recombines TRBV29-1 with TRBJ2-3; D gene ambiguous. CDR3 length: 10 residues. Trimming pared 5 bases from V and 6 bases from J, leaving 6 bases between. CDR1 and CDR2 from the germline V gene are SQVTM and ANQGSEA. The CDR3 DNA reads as TGCAGCGTTTTCATTGATACGCAGTATTTT. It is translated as CSVFIDTQYF.

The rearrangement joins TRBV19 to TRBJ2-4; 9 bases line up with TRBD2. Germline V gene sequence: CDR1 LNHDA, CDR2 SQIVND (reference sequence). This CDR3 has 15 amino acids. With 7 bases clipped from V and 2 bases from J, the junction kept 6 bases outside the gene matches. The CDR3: CASTTAGGPKNIQYF. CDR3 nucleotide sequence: TGTGCCAGTACTACAGCGGGGGGACCCAAAAACATTCAGTACTTC.

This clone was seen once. CDR3 protein: CASSLQGRATNEKLFF. The CDR3 DNA is TGTGCCAGTAGTCTGCAGGGCCGTGCCACTAATGAAAAACTGTTTTTT. The chain uses TRBV19 and TRBJ1-4, with D possibly TRBD1 on 5 matching bases. The CDR3 is made up of 16 amino acids. The V and J ends lost 5 bases and 2 bases respectively, with 15 bases between them. Germline V gives CDR1 LNHDA, CDR2 SQIVND (reference sequence).

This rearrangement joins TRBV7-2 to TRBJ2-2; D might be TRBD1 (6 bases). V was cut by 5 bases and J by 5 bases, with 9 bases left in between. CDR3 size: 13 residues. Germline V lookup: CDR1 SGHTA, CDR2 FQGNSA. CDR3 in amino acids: CASSPQGTGELFF. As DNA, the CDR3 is TGTGCCAGCAGCCCTCAGGGGACCGGGGAGCTGTTTTTT.

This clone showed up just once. As DNA, the CDR3 is TGTGCCAGCAGTTACCCGGCAGCAAAGGACAGGGTGTACGAGCAGTACTTC. This codes for CASSYPAAKDRVYEQYF. The chain carries TRBV6-2 or TRBV6-3 and TRBJ2-7; 8 bases match TRBD1. V shed 2 bases and J 4 bases; nucleotides not matched to a gene: 13. The CDR3 runs 17 residues. Per the germline V gene, CDR1 is MNHEY and CDR2 is SVGEGT.